These 5 T cell receptor beta chains originate from one sample sequenced in a study of blood T cell repertoires in COVID-19. The method was immunoSEQ multiplex PCR; TCRdb's version includes in-frame clones alone and lacks a portion of them. The profile shows approximately 230,000 clones, 75% to 90% of them singletons. The source material was peripheral blood. All receptors derive from a man under 40 who had recovered from COVID-19.

This chain joins TRBV11-3 and TRBJ2-6, with 9 bases fitting TRBD1. V shed 5 bases and J 10 bases; nucleotides not matched to a gene: 6. From germline, CDR1 is SGHNT and CDR2 YENEEA. The CDR3 runs 14 residues. The CDR3 DNA reads TGTGCCAGCAGCCACACCGGGACAGGGAACGTCCTGACTTTC. It specifies CASSHTGTGNVLTF.

The chain is built from TRBV20-1 and TRBJ2-3; D is ambiguous. Germline V gives CDR1 DFQATT, CDR2 SNEGSKA (reference sequence). V was cut by 6 bases and J by 4 bases, with 8 bases left in between. This CDR3 is 11 amino acids long. This CDR3 is CSAHGPDTQYF. CDR3 bases: TGCAGTGCCCACGGTCCAGATACGCAGTATTTT.

The V and J genes are TRBV5-4 and TRBJ2-2, with D perhaps TRBD1 (6 bases). The CDR3 is 13 residues long. From germline, CDR1 is SGHNT and CDR2 YYREEE (reference sequence). The CDR3 coding sequence is TGTGCTTCGGTGGACAGTAACACCGGGGAGCTGTTTTTT. Protein product: CASVDSNTGELFF.

The rearrangement links TRBV7-6 to TRBJ1-3; D possibly corresponds to TRBD1 (5 bases). This CDR3 comprises 11 residues. Germline V CDR1 and CDR2: SGHVS, FNYEAQ. Trimming left V 4 bases short and J 8 bases short, with 6 bases between. The CDR3 region is CASSSGDTIYF. The CDR3 nucleotides read TGTGCCAGCAGCTCGGGGGACACCATATATTTT.

V usage is TRBV30 and J usage is TRBJ1-5; 7 bases are a match to TRBD1. The CDR3 sequence is 15 residues long. The V and J ends lost 5 bases and 5 bases, in that order; junction bases with no gene match: 12. Germline loops: CDR1 GTSNPN, CDR2 SVGIG (reference sequence). CDR3 coding DNA: TGTGCCTGGGGGAAACGGGACAGCTTGTATCAGCCCCAGCATTTT. Its translation is CAWGKRDSLYQPQHF.